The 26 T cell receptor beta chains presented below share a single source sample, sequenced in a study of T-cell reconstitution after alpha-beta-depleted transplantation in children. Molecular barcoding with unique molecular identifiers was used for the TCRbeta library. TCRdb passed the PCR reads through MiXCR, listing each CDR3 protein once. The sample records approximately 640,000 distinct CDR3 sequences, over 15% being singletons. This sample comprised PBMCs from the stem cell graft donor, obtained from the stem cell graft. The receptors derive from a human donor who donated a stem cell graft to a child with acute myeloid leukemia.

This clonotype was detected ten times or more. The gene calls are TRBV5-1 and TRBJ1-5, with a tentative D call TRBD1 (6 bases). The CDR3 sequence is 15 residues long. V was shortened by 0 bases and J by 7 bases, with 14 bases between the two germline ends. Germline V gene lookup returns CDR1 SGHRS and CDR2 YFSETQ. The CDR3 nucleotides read TGCGCCAGCAGCTTGGAGGCAGGGGAAGGGCAGCCCCAGCATTTT. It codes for CASSLEAGEGQPQHF.

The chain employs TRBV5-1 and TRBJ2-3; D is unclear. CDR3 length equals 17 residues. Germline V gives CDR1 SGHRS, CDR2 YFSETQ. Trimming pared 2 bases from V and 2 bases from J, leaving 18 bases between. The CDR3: CASSFGLGRPDTDTQYF. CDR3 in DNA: TGCGCCAGCAGCTTTGGGCTCGGACGACCCGACACAGATACGCAGTATTTT.

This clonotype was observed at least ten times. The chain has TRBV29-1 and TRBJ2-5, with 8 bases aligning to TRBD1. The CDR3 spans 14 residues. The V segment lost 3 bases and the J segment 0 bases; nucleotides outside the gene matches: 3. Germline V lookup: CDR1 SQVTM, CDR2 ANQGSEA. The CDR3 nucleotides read TGCAGCGTTGATGGGGGACAGGACCAAGAGACCCAGTACTTC. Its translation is CSVDGGQDQETQYF.

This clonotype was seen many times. The CDR3 loop is CSVKQSGQTYEQYF. The CDR3 bases are TGCAGCGTTAAACAGAGCGGACAGACATACGAGCAGTACTTC. The chain is built from TRBV29-1 and TRBJ2-7; the D gene is possibly TRBD1 (6 bases). The V gene's germline CDR1 is SQVTM and CDR2 ANQGSEA. This CDR3 contains 14 residues. V dropped 5 bases and J dropped 4 bases, with 18 bases sitting between them.

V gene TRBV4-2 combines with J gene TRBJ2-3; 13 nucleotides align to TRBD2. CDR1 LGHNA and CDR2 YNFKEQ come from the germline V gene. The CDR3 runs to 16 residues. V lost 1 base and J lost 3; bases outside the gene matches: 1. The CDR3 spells CASSQGLAGGTDTQYF. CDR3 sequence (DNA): TGTGCCAGCAGCCAAGGACTAGCGGGGGGAACAGATACGCAGTATTTT.

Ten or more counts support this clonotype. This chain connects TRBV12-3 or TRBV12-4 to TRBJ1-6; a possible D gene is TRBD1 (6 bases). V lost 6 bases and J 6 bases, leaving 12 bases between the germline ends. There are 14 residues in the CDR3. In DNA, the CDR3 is TGTGCCAGCAGCAAAACAGGGACTAATTCACCCCTCCACTTT. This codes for CASSKTGTNSPLHF.

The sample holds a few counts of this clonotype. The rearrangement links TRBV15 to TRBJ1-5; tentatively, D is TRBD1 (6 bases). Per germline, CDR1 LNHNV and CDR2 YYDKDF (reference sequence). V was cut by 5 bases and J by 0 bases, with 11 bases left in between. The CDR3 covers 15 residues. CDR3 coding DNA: TGTGCCACCAGCCCGACAGGCAATAGCAATCAGCCCCAGCATTTT. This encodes CATSPTGNSNQPQHF.

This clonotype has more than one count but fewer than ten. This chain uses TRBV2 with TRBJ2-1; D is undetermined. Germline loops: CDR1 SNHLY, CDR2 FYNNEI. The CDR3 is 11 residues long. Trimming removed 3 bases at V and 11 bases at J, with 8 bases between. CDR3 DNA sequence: TGTGCCAGCAGTGATGGGTTTAAGCAGTTCTTC. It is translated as CASSDGFKQFF. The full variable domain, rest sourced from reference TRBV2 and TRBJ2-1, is EPEVTQTPSHQVTQMGQEVILRCVPISNHLYFYWYRQILGQKVEFLVSFYNNEISEKSEIFDDQFSVERPDGSNFTLKIRSTKLEDSAMYFCASSDGFKQFFGPGTRLTVL.

The CDR3 region has the DNA TGTGCCAGCAGTTTATCATATGGGACATCTGTAGGCTACACCTTC. Protein: CASSLSYGTSVGYTF. The chain employs TRBV27 and TRBJ1-2, with a tentative D call TRBD1 (6 bases). With 0 bases removed from V and 8 bases from J, the gap between germline ends came to 16 bases. CDR1 and CDR2 (germline): MNHEY, SMNVEV (reference sequence). The CDR3 loop spans 15 amino acids.

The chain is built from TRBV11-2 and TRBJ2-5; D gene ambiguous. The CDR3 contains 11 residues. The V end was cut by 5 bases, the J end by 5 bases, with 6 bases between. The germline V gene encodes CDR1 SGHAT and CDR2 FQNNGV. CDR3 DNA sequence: TGTGCCAGCAGCCGGCCGGAGACCCAGTACTTC. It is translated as CASSRPETQYF. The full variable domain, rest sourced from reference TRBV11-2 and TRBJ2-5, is EAGVAQSPRYKIIEKRQSVAFWCNPISGHATLYWYQQILGQGPKLLIQFQNNGVVDDSQLPKDRFSAERLKGVDSTLKIQPAKLEDSAVYLCASSRPETQYFGPGTRLLVL.

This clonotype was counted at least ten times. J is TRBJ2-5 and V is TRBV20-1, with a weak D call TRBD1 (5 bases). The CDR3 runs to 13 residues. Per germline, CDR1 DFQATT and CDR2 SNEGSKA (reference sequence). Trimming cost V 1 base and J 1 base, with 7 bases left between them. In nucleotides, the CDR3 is TGCAGTGCTAGAGCTACAGGCCAAGAGACCCAGTACTTC. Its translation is CSARATGQETQYF.

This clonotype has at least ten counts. CDR3 sequence (DNA): TGCAGTGCTAGAGCCGGGGGTCTCGATAATTCACCCCTCCACTTT. It translates to CSARAGGLDNSPLHF. The chain employs TRBV20-1 and TRBJ1-6; maybe TRBD1 (5 bases). Germline V gives CDR1 DFQATT, CDR2 SNEGSKA (reference sequence). The CDR3 runs to 15 residues. V was pared by 1 base and J by 5 bases, with 12 bases between.

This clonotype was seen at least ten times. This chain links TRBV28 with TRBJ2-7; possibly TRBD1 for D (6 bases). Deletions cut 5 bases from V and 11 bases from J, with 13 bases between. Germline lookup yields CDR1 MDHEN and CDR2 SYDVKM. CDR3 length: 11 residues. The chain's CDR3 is CASSRDRKEYF. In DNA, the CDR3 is TGTGCCAGCAGTCGCGACAGGAAGGAGTACTTC.

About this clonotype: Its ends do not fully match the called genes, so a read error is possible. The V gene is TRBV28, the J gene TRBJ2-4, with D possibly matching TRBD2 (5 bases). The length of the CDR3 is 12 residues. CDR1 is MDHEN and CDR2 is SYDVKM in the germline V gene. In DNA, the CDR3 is TGCGCCAGCGAGGGATCCAAAAACATTCAGTACTTC. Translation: CASEGSKNIQYF.

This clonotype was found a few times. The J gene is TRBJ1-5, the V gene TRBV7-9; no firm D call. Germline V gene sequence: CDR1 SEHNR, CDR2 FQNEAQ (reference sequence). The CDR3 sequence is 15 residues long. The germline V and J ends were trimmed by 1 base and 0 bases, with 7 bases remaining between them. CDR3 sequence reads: CASSLVTSSNQPQHF. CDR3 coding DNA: TGTGCCAGCAGCTTAGTGACAAGTAGCAATCAGCCCCAGCATTTT.

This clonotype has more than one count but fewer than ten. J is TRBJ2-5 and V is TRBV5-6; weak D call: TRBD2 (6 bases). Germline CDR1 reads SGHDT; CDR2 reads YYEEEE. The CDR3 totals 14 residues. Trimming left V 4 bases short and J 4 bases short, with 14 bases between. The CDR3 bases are TGTGCCAGCAGCGAGACGGGGGTTGGAGAGACCCAGTACTTC. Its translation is CASSETGVGETQYF. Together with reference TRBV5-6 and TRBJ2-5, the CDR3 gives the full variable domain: DAGVTQSPTHLIKTRGQQVTLRCSPKSGHDTVSWYQQALGQGPQFIFQYYEEEERQRGNFPDRFSGHQFPNYSSELNVNALLLGDSALYLCASSETGVGETQYFGPGTRLLVL.

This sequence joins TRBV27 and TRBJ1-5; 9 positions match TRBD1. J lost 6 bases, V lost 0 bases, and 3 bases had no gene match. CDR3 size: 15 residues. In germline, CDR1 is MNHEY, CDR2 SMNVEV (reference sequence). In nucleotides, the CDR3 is TGTGCCAGCAGTTTATCGGGACAGGGTGTTCAGCCCCAGCATTTT. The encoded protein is CASSLSGQGVQPQHF.

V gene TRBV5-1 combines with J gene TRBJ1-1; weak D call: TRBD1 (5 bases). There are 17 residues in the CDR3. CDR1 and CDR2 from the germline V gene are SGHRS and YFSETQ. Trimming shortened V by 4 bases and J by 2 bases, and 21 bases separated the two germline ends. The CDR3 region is CASSPGPRGYGNTEAFF. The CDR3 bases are TGCGCCAGCAGCCCTGGTCCGCGGGGGTATGGAAACACTGAAGCTTTCTTT.

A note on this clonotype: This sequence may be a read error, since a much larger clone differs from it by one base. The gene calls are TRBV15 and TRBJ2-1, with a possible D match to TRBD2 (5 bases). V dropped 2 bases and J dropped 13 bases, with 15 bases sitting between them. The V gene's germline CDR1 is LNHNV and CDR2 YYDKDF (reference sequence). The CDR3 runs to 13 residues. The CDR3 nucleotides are TGTGCCACCAGCAGATCGCGGGTAGCTGACCAGTTCTTC. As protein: CATSRSRVADQFF. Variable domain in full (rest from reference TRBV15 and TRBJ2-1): DAMVIQNPRYQVTQFGKPVTLSCSQTLNHNVMYWYQQKSSQAPKLLFHYYDKDFNNEADTPDNFQSRRPNTSFCFLDIRSPGLGDTAMYLCATSRSRVADQFFGPGTRLTVL.

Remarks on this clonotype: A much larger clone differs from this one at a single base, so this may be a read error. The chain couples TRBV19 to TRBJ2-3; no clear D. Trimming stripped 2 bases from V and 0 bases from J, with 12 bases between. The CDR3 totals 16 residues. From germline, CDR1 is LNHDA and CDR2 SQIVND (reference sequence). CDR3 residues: CASSIWAETSTDTQYF. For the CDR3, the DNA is TGTGCCAGTAGTATATGGGCGGAGACTAGCACAGATACGCAGTATTTT.

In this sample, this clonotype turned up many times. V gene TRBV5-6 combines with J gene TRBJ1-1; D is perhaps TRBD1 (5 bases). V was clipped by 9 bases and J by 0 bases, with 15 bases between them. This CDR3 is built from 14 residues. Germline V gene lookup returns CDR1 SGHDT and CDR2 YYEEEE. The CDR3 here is CATTGGAMNTEAFF. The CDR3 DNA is TGTGCCACCACGGGAGGGGCGATGAACACTGAAGCTTTCTTT.

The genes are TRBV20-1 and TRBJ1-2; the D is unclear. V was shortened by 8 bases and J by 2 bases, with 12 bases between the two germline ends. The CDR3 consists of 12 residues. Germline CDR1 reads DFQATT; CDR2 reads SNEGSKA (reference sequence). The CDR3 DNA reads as TGCAGTTTGTACCGGAAGAACTATGGCTACACCTTC. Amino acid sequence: CSLYRKNYGYTF.

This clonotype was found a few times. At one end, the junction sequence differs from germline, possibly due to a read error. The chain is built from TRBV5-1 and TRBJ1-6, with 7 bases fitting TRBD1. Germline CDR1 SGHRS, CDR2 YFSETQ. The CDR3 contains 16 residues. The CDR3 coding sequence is TGCGCCAGCAGGTTGGGTACAGGGGTTTTATTTCCACCCCTCCACTTT. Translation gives CASRLGTGVLFPPLHF.

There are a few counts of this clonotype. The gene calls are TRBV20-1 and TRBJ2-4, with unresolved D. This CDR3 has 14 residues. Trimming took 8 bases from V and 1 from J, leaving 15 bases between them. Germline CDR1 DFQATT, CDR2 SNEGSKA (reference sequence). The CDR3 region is CSTHSLRAKNIQYF. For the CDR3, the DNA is TGCAGTACCCACTCTCTCCGTGCCAAAAACATTCAGTACTTC.

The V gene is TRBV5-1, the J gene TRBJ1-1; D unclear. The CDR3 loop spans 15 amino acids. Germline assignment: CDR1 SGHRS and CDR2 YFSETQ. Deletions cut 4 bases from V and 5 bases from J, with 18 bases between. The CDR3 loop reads CASSRTRERSTEAFF. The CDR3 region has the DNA TGCGCCAGCAGCCGCACGAGGGAGAGGTCGACTGAAGCTTTCTTT.

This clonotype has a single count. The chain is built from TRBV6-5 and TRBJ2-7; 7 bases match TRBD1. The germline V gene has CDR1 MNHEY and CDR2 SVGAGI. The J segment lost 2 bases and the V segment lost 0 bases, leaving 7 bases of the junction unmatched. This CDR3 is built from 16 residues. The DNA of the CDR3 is TGTGCCAGCAGTTACTCGAGGGACAGAAACGCCTACGAGCAGTACTTC. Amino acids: CASSYSRDRNAYEQYF.